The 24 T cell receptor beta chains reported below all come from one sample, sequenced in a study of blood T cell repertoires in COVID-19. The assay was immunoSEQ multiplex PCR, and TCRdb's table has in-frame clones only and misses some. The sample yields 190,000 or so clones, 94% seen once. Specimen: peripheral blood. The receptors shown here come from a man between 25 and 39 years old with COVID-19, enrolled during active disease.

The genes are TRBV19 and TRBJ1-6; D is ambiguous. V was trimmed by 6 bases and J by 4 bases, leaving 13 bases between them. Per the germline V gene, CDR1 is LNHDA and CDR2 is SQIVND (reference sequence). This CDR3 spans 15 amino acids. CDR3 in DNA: TGTGCCAGTAGGAATTCGGCGGCTTATAATTCACCCCTCCACTTT. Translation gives CASRNSAAYNSPLHF. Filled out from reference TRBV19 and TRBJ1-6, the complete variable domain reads DGGITQSPKYLFRKEGQNVTLSCEQNLNHDAMYWYRQDPGQGLRLIYYSQIVNDFQKGDIAEGYSVSREKKESFPLTVTSAQKNPTAFYLCASRNSAAYNSPLHFGNGTRLTVT.

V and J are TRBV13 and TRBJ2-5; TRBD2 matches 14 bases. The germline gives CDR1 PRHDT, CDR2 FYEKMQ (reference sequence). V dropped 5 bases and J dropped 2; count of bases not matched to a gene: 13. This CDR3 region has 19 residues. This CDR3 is CASSRKRSGLAGVQETQYF. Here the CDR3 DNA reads TGTGCCAGCAGCCGGAAACGATCGGGACTAGCGGGGGTACAAGAGACCCAGTACTTC.

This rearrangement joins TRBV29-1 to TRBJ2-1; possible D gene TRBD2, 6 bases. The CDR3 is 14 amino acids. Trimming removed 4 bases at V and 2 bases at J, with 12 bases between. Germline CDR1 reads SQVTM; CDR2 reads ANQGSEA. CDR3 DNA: TGCAGCGTTGCAGGAGGGTCTACCTACAATGAGCAGTTCTTC. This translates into CSVAGGSTYNEQFF.

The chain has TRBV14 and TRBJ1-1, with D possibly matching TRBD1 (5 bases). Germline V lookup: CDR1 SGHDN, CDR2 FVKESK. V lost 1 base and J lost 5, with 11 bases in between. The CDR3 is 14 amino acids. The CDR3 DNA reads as TGTGCCAGCAGCCAAGTGGTGGGGCTAACTGAAGCTTTCTTT. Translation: CASSQVVGLTEAFF.

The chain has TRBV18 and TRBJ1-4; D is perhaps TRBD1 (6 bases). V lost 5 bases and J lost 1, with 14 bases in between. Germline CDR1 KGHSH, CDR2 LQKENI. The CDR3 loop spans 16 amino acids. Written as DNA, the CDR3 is TGTGCCAGCTCAACTCGGACAGAGGGAACTAATGAAAAACTGTTTTTT. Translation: CASSTRTEGTNEKLFF.

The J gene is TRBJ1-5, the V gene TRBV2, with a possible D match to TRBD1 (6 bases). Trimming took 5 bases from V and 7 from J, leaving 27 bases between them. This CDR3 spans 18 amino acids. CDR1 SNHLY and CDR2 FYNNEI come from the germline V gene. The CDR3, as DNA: TGTGCCAGCAGTTATAGACAGGCACAGGTTCATATCCACCAGCCCCAGCATTTT. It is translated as CASSYRQAQVHIHQPQHF.

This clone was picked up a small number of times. CDR3 bases: TGTGCCAGCTCTGGGCAGGGCAATCAGCCCCAGCATTTT. Residues: CASSGQGNQPQHF. The rearrangement joins TRBV18 to TRBJ1-5; unclear D gene. The germline gives CDR1 KGHSH, CDR2 LQKENI. CDR3 length: 13 residues. Between the trimmed V and J ends, which lost 6 bases and 2 bases, there was a span of 8 bases.

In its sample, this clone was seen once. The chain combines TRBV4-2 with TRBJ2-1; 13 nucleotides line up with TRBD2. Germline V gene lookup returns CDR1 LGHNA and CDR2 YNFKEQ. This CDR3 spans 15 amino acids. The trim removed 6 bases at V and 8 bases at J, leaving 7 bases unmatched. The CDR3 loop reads CASRPTSGGRDEQFF. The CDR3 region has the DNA TGTGCCAGCAGACCGACTAGCGGGGGGAGAGATGAGCAGTTCTTC.

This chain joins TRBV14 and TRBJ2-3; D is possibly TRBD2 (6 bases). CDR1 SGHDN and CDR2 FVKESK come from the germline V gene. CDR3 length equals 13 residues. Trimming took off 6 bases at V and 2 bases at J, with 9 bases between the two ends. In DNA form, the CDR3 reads TGTGCCAGCAGGCGGGGTTCCACAGATACGCAGTATTTT. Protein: CASRRGSTDTQYF.

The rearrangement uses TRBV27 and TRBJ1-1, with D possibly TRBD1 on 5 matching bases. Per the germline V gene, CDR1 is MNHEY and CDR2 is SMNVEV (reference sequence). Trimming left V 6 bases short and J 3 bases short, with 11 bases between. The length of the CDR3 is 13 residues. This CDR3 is CASSLGLYTEAFF. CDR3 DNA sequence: TGTGCCAGCAGCTTGGGACTGTACACTGAAGCTTTCTTT.

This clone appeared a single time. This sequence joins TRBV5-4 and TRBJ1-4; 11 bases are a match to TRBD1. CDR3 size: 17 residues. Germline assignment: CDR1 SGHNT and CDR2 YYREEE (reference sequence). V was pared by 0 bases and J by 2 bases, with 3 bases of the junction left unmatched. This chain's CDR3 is CASSLGDRGSTNEKLFF. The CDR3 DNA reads TGTGCCAGCAGCTTGGGGGACAGGGGGTCGACTAATGAAAAACTGTTTTTT.

CDR3 nucleotides: TGTGCCAGCAGCTTGGACAGCCTTAACTATGGCTACACCTTC. Translation: CASSLDSLNYGYTF. The chain employs TRBV5-6 and TRBJ1-2, with no clear D. Per the germline V gene, CDR1 is SGHDT and CDR2 is YYEEEE. This CDR3 contains 14 residues. The V end lost 0 bases, the J end lost 1 base, and 7 bases lay between the germline ends.

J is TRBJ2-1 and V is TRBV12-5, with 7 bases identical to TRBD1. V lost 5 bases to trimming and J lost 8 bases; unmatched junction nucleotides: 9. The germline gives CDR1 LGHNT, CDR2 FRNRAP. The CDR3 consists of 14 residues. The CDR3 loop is CASGPYRGVDEQFF. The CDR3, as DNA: TGTGCTAGTGGTCCTTACAGGGGAGTCGATGAGCAGTTCTTC.

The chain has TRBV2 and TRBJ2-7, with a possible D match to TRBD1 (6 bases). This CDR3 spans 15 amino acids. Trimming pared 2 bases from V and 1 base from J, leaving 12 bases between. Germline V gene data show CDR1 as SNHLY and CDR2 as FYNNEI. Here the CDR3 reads CASSEKGEGSYEQYF. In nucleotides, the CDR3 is TGTGCCAGCAGTGAAAAGGGGGAAGGTTCCTACGAGCAGTACTTC.

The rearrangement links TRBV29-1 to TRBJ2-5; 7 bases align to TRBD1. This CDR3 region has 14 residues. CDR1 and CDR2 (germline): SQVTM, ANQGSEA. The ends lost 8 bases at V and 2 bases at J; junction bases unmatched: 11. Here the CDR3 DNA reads TGCAGCTCTCGGGACAGACCAGATCAAGAGACCCAGTACTTC. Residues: CSSRDRPDQETQYF.

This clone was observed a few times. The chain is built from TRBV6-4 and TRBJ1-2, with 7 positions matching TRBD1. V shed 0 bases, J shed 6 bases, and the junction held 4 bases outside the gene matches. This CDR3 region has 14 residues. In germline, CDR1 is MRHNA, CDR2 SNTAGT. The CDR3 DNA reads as TGTGCCAGCAGTGACTCCTCCAGGGGGGATGGCTACACCTTC. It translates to CASSDSSRGDGYTF.

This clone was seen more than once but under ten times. In DNA form, the CDR3 reads TGTGCCAGCAGCGGGGGCTGGTACAATGAGCAGTTCTTC. This codes for CASSGGWYNEQFF. The V call is TRBV6-2 or TRBV6-3, the J call TRBJ2-1; D may match TRBD1 or TRBD2 (6 bases each). The CDR3 loop spans 13 amino acids. V lost 6 bases, J lost 4 bases, and 10 bases lay in between. Germline V gives CDR1 MNHEY, CDR2 SVGEGT.

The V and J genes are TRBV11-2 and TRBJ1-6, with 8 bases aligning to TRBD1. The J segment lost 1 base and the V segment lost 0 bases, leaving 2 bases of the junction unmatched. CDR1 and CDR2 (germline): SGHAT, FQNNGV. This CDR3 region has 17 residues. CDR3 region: CASSLEGTGSYNSPLHF. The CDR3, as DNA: TGTGCCAGCAGCTTAGAAGGGACAGGTTCCTATAATTCACCCCTCCACTTT. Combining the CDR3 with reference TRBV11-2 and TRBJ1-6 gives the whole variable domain EAGVAQSPRYKIIEKRQSVAFWCNPISGHATLYWYQQILGQGPKLLIQFQNNGVVDDSQLPKDRFSAERLKGVDSTLKIQPAKLEDSAVYLCASSLEGTGSYNSPLHFGNGTRLTVT.

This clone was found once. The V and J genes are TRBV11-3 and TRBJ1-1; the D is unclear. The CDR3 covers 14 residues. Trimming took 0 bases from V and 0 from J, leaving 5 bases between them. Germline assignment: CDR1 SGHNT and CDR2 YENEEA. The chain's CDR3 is CASSLDGVNTEAFF. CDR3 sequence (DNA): TGTGCCAGCAGCTTAGACGGGGTGAACACTGAAGCTTTCTTT.

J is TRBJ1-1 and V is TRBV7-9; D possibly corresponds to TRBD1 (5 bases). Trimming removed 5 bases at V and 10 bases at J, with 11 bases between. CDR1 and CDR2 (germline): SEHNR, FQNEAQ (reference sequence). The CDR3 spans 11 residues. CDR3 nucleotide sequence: TGTGCCAGCAGCGCCGGGGGGGTAGCTTTCTTT. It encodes CASSAGGVAFF.

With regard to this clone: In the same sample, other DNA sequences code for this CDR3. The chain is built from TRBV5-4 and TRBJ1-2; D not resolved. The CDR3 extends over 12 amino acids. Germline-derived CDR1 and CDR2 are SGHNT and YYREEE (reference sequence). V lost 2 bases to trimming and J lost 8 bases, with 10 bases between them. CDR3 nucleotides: TGTGCCAGCAGCTTAGGAGGGAACGGCTACACCTTC. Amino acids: CASSLGGNGYTF.

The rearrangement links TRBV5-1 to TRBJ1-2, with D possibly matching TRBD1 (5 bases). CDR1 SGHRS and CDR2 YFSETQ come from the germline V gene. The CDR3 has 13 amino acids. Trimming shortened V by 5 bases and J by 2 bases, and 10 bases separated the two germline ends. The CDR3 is CASRPDKNYGYTF. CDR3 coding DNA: TGCGCCAGCAGACCGGACAAGAACTATGGCTACACCTTC. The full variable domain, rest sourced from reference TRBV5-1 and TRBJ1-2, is KAGVTQTPRYLIKTRGQQVTLSCSPISGHRSVSWYQQTPGQGLQFLFEYFSETQRNKGNFPGRFSGRQFSNSRSEMNVSTLELGDSALYLCASRPDKNYGYTFGSGTRLTVV.

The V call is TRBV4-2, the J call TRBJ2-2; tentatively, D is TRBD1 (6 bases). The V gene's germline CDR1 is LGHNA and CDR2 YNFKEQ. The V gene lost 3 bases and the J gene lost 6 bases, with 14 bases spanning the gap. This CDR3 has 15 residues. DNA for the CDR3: TGTGCCAGCAGCCAGCCAACAGGGACGGCCGGGGAGCTGTTTTTT. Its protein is CASSQPTGTAGELFF.

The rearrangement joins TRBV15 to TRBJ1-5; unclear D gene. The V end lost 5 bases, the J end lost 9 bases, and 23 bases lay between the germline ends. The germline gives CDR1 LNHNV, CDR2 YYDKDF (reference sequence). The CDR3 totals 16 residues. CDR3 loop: CATSGRWAGGVSPQHF. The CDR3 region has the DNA TGTGCCACCAGCGGCCGGTGGGCAGGCGGGGTTTCGCCCCAGCATTTT. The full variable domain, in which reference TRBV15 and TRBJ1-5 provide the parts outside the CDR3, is DAMVIQNPRYQVTQFGKPVTLSCSQTLNHNVMYWYQQKSSQAPKLLFHYYDKDFNNEADTPDNFQSRRPNTSFCFLDIRSPGLGDTAMYLCATSGRWAGGVSPQHFGDGTRLSIL.